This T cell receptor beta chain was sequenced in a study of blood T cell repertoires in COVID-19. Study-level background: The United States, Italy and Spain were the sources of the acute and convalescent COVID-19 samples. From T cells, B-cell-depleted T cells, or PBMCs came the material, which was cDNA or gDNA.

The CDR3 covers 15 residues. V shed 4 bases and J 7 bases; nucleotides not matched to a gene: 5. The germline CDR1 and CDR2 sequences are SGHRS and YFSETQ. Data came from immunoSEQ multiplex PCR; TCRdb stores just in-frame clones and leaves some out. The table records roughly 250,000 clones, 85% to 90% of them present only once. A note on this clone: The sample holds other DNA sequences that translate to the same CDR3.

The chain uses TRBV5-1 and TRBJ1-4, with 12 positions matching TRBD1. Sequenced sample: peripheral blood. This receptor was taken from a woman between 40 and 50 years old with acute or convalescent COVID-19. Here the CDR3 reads CASSPGQGAGEKLFF. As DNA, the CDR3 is TGCGCCAGCAGCCCGGGACAGGGGGCGGGTGAAAAACTGTTTTTT.